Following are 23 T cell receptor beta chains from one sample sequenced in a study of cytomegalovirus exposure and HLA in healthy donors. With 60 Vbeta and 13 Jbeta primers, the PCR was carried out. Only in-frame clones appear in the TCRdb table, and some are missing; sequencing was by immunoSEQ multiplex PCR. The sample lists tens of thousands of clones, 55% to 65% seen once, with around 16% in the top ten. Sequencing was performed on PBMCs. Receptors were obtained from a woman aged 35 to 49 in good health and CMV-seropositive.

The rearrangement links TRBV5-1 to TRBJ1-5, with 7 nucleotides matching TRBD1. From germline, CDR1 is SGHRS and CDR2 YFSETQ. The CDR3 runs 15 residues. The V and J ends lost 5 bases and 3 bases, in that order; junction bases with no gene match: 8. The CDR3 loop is CASSLTGTDNQPQHF. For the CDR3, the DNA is TGCGCCAGCAGTTTGACCGGGACAGACAATCAGCCCCAGCATTTT.

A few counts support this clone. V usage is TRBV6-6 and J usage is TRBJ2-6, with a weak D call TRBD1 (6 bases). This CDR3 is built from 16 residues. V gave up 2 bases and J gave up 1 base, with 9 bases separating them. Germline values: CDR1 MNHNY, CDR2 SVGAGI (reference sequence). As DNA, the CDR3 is TGTGCCAGCAGTTACAGCCAGGGGTCTGGGGCCAACGTCCTGACTTTC. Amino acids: CASSYSQGSGANVLTF.

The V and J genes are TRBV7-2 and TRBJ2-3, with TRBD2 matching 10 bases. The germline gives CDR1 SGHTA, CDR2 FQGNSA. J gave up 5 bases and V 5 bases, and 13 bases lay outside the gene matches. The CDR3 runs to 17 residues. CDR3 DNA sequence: TGTGCCAGCAGCCTCACGGCTAGCGGGAGCTTTTTAGATACGCAGTATTTT. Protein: CASSLTASGSFLDTQYF.

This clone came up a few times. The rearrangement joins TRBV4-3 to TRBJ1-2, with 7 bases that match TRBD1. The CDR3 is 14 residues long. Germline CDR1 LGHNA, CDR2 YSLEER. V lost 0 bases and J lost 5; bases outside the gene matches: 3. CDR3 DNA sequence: TGCGCCAGCAGCCAAGAGGACAGGCCATATGGCTACACCTTC. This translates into CASSQEDRPYGYTF.

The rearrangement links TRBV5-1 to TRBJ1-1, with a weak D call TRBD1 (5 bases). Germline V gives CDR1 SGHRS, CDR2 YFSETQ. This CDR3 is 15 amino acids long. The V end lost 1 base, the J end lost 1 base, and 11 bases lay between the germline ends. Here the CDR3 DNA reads TGCGCCAGCAGCTTGCAGGGCCTCCCGAACACTGAAGCTTTCTTT. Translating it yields CASSLQGLPNTEAFF.

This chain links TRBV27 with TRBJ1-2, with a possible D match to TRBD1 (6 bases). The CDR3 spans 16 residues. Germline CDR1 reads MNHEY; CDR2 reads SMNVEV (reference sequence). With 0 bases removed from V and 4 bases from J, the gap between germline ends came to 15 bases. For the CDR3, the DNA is TGTGCCAGCAGTTTATCAGGGGTAACAGGGTCCTATGGCTACACCTTC. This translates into CASSLSGVTGSYGYTF.

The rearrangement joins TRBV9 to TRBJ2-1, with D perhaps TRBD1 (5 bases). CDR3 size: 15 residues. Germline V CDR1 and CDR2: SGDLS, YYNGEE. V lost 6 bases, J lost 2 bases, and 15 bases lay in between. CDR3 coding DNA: TGTGCCAGCACCACCGGACAATTCGCCTACAATGAGCAGTTCTTC. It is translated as CASTTGQFAYNEQFF.

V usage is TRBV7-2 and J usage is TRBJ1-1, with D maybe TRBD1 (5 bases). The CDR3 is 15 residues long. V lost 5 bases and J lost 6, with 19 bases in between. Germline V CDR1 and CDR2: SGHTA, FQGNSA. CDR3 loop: CASSPRTSWGPEAFF. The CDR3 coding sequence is TGTGCCAGCAGCCCCCGGACATCCTGGGGCCCTGAAGCTTTCTTT.

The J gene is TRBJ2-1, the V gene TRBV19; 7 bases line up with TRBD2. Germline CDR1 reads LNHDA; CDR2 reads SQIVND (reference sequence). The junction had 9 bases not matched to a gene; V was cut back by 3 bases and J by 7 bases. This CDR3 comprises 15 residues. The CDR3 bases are TGTGCCAGTAGTATTTCTGGAGACGGGGGGAATGAGCAGTTCTTC. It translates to CASSISGDGGNEQFF. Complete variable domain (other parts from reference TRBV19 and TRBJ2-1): DGGITQSPKYLFRKEGQNVTLSCEQNLNHDAMYWYRQDPGQGLRLIYYSQIVNDFQKGDIAEGYSVSREKKESFPLTVTSAQKNPTAFYLCASSISGDGGNEQFFGPGTRLTVL.

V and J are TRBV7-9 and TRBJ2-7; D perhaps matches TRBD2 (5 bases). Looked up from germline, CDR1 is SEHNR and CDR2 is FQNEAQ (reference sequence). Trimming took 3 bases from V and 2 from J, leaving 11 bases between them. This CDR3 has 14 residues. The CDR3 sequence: CASSFRTQPYEQYF. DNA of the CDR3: TGTGCCAGCAGCTTTCGGACTCAGCCCTACGAGCAGTACTTC.

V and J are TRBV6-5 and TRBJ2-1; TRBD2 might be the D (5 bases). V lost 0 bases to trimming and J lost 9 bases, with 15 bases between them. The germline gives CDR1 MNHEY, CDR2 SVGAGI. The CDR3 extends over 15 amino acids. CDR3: CASSYSLARLAEQFF. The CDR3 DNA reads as TGTGCCAGCAGTTACTCCCTAGCCAGGCTAGCTGAGCAGTTCTTC.

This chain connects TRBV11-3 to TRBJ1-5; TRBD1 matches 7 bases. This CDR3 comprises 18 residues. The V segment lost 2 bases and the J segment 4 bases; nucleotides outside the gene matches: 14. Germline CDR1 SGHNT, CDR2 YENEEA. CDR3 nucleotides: TGTGCCAGCAGCTTAATAGCCCACACAGGGGACGAAAATCAGCCCCAGCATTTT. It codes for CASSLIAHTGDENQPQHF.

DNA for the CDR3: TGCGCCAGCACCTTTCCCCGGCTAGCGGGAGGTCAGGAGCAGTTCTTC. This translates into CASTFPRLAGGQEQFF. The chain combines TRBV5-1 with TRBJ2-1, with TRBD2 identical over 11 bases. The CDR3 contains 16 residues. Germline V gene data show CDR1 as SGHRS and CDR2 as YFSETQ. The trim removed 6 bases at V and 10 bases at J, leaving 15 bases unmatched.

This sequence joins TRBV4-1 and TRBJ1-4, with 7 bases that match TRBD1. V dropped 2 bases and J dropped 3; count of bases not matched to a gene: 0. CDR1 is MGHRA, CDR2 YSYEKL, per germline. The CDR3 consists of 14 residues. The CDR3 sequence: CASSQTGANEKLFF. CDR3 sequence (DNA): TGCGCCAGCAGCCAAACAGGGGCTAATGAAAAACTGTTTTTT.

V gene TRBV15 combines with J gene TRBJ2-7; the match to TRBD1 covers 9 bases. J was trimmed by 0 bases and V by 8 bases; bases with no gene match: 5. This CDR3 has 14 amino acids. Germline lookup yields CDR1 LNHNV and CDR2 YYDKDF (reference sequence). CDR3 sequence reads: CATSTGGSSYEQYF. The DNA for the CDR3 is TGTGCCACCTCTACAGGGGGCTCCTCCTACGAGCAGTACTTC. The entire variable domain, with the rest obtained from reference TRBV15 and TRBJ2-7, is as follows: DAMVIQNPRYQVTQFGKPVTLSCSQTLNHNVMYWYQQKSSQAPKLLFHYYDKDFNNEADTPDNFQSRRPNTSFCFLDIRSPGLGDTAMYLCATSTGGSSYEQYFGPGTRLTVT.

The CDR3 nucleotides read TGCGCCAGCAGCCAGGGACACTCTGGGGCCAACGTCCTGACTTTC. This translates into CASSQGHSGANVLTF. The chain has TRBV4-1 and TRBJ2-6, with a weak D call TRBD1 (6 bases). The CDR3 extends over 15 amino acids. The V gene's germline CDR1 is MGHRA and CDR2 YSYEKL. Trimming cost V 3 bases and J 0 bases, with 6 bases left between them.

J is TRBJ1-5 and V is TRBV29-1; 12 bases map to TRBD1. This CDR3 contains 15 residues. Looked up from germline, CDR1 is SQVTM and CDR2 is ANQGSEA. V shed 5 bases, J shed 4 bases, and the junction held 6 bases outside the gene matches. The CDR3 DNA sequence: TGCAGCGTTTACACGGGACAGGGGGCAAATCAGCCCCAGCATTTT. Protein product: CSVYTGQGANQPQHF.

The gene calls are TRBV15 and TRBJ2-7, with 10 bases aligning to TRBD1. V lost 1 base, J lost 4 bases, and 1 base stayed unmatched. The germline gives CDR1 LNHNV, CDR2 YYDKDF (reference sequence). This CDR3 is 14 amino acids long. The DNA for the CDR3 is TGTGCCACCAGCAGAGGGGACAGGGGATACGAGCAGTACTTC. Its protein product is CATSRGDRGYEQYF.

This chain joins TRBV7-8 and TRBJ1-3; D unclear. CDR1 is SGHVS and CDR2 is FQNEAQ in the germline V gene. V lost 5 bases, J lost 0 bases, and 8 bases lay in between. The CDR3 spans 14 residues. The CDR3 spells CASSLTISGNTIYF. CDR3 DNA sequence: TGTGCCAGCAGCCTTACTATCTCTGGAAACACCATATATTTT. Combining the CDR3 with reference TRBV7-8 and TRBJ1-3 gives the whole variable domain GAGVSQSPRYKVAKRGQDVALRCDPISGHVSLFWYQQALGQGPEFLTYFQNEAQLDKSGLPSDRFFAERPEGSVSTLKIQRTQQEDSAVYLCASSLTISGNTIYFGEGSWLTVV.

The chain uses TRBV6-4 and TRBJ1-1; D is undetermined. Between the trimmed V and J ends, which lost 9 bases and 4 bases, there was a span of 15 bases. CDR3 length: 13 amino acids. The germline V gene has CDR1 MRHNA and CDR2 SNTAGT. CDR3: CASSSGAGTEAFF. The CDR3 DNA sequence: TGTGCCAGTTCCTCGGGAGCGGGCACTGAAGCTTTCTTT.

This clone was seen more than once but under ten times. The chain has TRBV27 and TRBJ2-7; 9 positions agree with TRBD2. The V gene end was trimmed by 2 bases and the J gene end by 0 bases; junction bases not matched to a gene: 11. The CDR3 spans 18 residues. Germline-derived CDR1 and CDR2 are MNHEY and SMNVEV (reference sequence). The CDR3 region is CASSLQGPPSGASYEQYF. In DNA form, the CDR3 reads TGTGCCAGCAGTTTACAGGGGCCGCCTAGCGGGGCCTCCTACGAGCAGTACTTC.

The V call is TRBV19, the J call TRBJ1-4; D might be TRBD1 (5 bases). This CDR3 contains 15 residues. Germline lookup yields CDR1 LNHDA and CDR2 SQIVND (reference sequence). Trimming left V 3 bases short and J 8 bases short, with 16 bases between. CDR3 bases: TGTGCCAGTAGTATTGCGGGGCAGGCTACCGAAAAACTGTTTTTT. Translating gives CASSIAGQATEKLFF. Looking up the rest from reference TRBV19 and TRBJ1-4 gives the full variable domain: DGGITQSPKYLFRKEGQNVTLSCEQNLNHDAMYWYRQDPGQGLRLIYYSQIVNDFQKGDIAEGYSVSREKKESFPLTVTSAQKNPTAFYLCASSIAGQATEKLFFGSGTQLSVL.

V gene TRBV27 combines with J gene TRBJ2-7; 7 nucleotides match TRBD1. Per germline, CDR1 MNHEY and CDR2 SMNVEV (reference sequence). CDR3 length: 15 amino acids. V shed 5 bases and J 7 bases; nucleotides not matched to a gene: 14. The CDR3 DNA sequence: TGTGCCAGCAGTCCGTTGGGCCAGGGGGATCGGGAGCAGTACTTC. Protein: CASSPLGQGDREQYF.